Each of the 14 T cell receptor beta chains below was sequenced from the same sample in a study of blood T cell repertoires in COVID-19. TCRdb's table, derived via immunoSEQ multiplex PCR, lists solely in-frame clones and lacks some. Of 55,000 to 65,000 clones listed, 75% to 90% are singletons. The sample consisted of peripheral blood. These receptors were taken from a human donor with acute or convalescent COVID-19. The donor label of this sample is uncertain.

This clone was seen once. One junction end does not reproduce the germline sequence, and a read error may be involved. The chain links TRBV18 to TRBJ2-3, with D perhaps TRBD1 (5 bases). The CDR3 is made up of 15 amino acids. Germline lookup yields CDR1 KGHSH and CDR2 LQKENI. The CDR3 DNA reads TGTGCCAACTCAGTAGGGGCCTCTAGCACAGATACGCAGTATTTT. This sequence encodes CANSVGASSTDTQYF.

The V call is TRBV12-3 or TRBV12-4, the J call TRBJ2-2; D is uncertain. Trimming took 7 bases from V and 6 from J, leaving 6 bases between them. This CDR3 contains 11 residues. This chain's CDR3 is CASNSAGELFF. In DNA, the CDR3 is TGTGCCAGCAACTCGGCCGGGGAGCTGTTTTTT.

The sample holds one count of this clone. CDR3 sequence: CASSSKTSANEQFF. Here the CDR3 DNA reads TGCGCCAGCAGCTCAAAGACTAGCGCCAATGAGCAGTTCTTC. The chain carries TRBV5-1 and TRBJ2-1; 8 bases fit TRBD2. Trimming at V came to 3 bases and at J to 6 bases, leaving 5 bases not matched to a gene. This CDR3 region has 14 residues. The germline V gene has CDR1 SGHRS and CDR2 YFSETQ. Variable domain in full (rest from reference TRBV5-1 and TRBJ2-1): KAGVTQTPRYLIKTRGQQVTLSCSPISGHRSVSWYQQTPGQGLQFLFEYFSETQRNKGNFPGRFSGRQFSNSRSEMNVSTLELGDSALYLCASSSKTSANEQFFGPGTRLTVL.

The count of this clone is one. V and J are TRBV13 and TRBJ1-3; unclear D gene. V lost 3 bases to trimming and J lost 1 base, with 4 bases between them. The CDR3 has 13 residues. Per the germline V gene, CDR1 is PRHDT and CDR2 is FYEKMQ (reference sequence). Here the CDR3 reads CASSLRSGNTIYF. Here the CDR3 DNA reads TGTGCCAGCAGCTTGCGATCTGGAAACACCATATATTTT.

The V gene is TRBV7-3, the J gene TRBJ2-1, with 12 nucleotides matching TRBD2. CDR3 length: 17 residues. Germline CDR1 reads SGHTA; CDR2 reads FQGTGA. With 4 bases clipped from V and 10 bases from J, the junction kept 14 bases outside the gene matches. The CDR3 DNA reads TGTGCCAGCAGCTATGGACTAGCGGGGCGGAGGGTCGACGAGCAGTTCTTC. This sequence encodes CASSYGLAGRRVDEQFF. The full variable domain, completed using reference TRBV7-3 and TRBJ2-1, is GAGVSQTPSNKVTEKGKYVELRCDPISGHTALYWYRQSLGQGPEFLIYFQGTGAADDSGLPNDRFFAVRPEGSVSTLKIQRTERGDSAVYLCASSYGLAGRRVDEQFFGPGTRLTVL.

The V call is TRBV5-1, the J call TRBJ2-1; D call uncertain. Germline V CDR1 and CDR2: SGHRS, YFSETQ. There are 14 residues in the CDR3. V dropped 0 bases and J dropped 6 bases, with 10 bases sitting between them. CDR3 nucleotides: TGCGCCAGCAGCTTGGAACCCGGTACCAATGAGCAGTTCTTC. Protein product: CASSLEPGTNEQFF.

The chain is built from TRBV5-8 and TRBJ2-3; no definite D call. Germline loops: CDR1 SGHTS, CDR2 YDEGEE. V was cut by 0 bases and J by 4 bases, with 9 bases left in between. The CDR3 is 14 amino acids. The CDR3 DNA sequence: TGTGCCAGCAGCTTGGGAGACAATTCAGATACGCAGTATTTT. Its protein product is CASSLGDNSDTQYF.

The chain has TRBV18 and TRBJ2-3; possible D gene TRBD2, 7 bases. V lost 3 bases to trimming and J lost 0 bases, with 16 bases between them. The CDR3 runs 17 residues. Germline V CDR1 and CDR2: KGHSH, LQKENI. The chain's CDR3 is CASSPTGTTTSTDTQYF. CDR3 DNA: TGTGCCAGCTCACCTACAGGGACTACTACTAGCACAGATACGCAGTATTTT. The complete variable domain, with remaining parts taken from reference TRBV18 and TRBJ2-3, reads NAGVMQNPRHLVRRRGQEARLRCSPMKGHSHVYWYRQLPEEGLKFMVYLQKENIIDESGMPKERFSAEFPKEGPSILRIQQVVRGDSAAYFCASSPTGTTTSTDTQYFGPGTRLTVL.

The table lists this clone with a count of one. This sequence joins TRBV25-1 and TRBJ2-2; tentatively, D is TRBD1 (6 bases). Trimming shortened V by 4 bases and J by 1 base, and 10 bases separated the two germline ends. The germline V gene has CDR1 MGHDK and CDR2 SYGVNS. The CDR3 loop spans 15 amino acids. CDR3 loop: CASSGQQGNTGELFF. The CDR3 DNA sequence: TGTGCCAGCAGTGGACAACAGGGGAACACCGGGGAGCTGTTTTTT.

This chain connects TRBV27 to TRBJ1-2; tentatively, D is TRBD1 (5 bases). The germline CDR1 and CDR2 sequences are MNHEY and SMNVEV (reference sequence). The CDR3 consists of 13 residues. V dropped 3 bases and J dropped 2 bases, with 7 bases sitting between them. DNA of the CDR3: TGTGCCAGCAGTTTCCGGGGGAACTATGGCTACACCTTC. As protein: CASSFRGNYGYTF.

V and J are TRBV3-1 (or the pseudogene TRBV3-2) and TRBJ1-2; 7 bases fit TRBD1. Germline CDR1 LGHDT, CDR2 YNNKEL (reference sequence). This CDR3 has 14 residues. The J segment lost 0 bases and the V segment lost 3 bases, leaving 1 base of the junction unmatched. The CDR3 region is CASSQGTANYGYTF. The CDR3 DNA reads as TGTGCCAGCAGCCAGGGGACAGCTAACTATGGCTACACCTTC.

The rearrangement joins TRBV27 to TRBJ2-1; 14 bases match TRBD2. Germline CDR1 MNHEY, CDR2 SMNVEV (reference sequence). The CDR3 length is 20 residues. Unmatched junction bases numbered 22, after V lost 10 bases and J lost 5 bases. CDR3 sequence reads: CATLPSSWTSGGRIDNEQFF. The CDR3 bases are TGTGCCACCCTCCCATCATCCTGGACTAGCGGGGGGCGAATTGACAATGAGCAGTTCTTC.

The rearrangement links TRBV27 to TRBJ2-5, with D uncertain. This CDR3 has 13 amino acids. Germline CDR1 reads MNHEY; CDR2 reads SMNVEV (reference sequence). V lost 5 bases and J lost 13, with 20 bases in between. The CDR3 sequence: CASSPTTLTLLYF. CDR3 bases: TGTGCCAGCAGTCCTACCACATTGACACTGCTGTACTTC.

The rearrangement links TRBV5-1 to TRBJ1-1; D is undetermined. The ends were cut back, 3 bases at V and 2 bases at J, with 14 bases in the middle. Germline assignment: CDR1 SGHRS and CDR2 YFSETQ. The CDR3 runs to 15 residues. The CDR3 protein is CASSSSPGINTEAFF. The CDR3 DNA sequence: TGCGCCAGCAGCTCCTCCCCAGGTATAAACACTGAAGCTTTCTTT.